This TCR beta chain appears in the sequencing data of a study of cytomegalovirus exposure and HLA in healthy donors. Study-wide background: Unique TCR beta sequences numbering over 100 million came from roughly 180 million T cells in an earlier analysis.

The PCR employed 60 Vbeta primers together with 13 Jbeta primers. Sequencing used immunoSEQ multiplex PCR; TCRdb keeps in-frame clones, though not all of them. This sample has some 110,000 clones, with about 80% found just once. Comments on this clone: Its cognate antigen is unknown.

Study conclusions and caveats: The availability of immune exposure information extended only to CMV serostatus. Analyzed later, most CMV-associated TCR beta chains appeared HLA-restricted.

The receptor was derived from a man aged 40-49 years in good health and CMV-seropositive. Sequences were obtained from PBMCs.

The CDR3 nucleotides read TGCGCCAGCAGTGCTAGCGGGAGGGCCTTGGACACCGGGGAGCTGTTTTTT. It encodes CASSASGRALDTGELFF. The V gene is TRBV10-2, the J gene TRBJ2-2; 12 nucleotides align to TRBD2. J gave up 3 bases and V 4 bases, and 6 bases lay outside the gene matches. The V gene's germline CDR1 is WSHSY and CDR2 SAAADI. The CDR3 consists of 17 residues.